This TCR beta chain came from a study of CD8+ T cells in alopecia areata. Extracted RNA was reverse transcribed, and the resulting cDNA served as sequencing template. Clones were sequenced by immunoSEQ multiplex PCR, and TCRdb holds only the in-frame ones, with some missing. The table lists about 94,000 clones, about 71% of them singletons, with 17% in the top ten. Treatment denoted: oral pan-JAK inhibitor, 5-10 mg twice daily. Collection of lesional scalp punch biopsies and peripheral blood was performed in alopecia areata patients. In germline, CDR1 is ENHRY, CDR2 SYGVKD. The CDR3 totals 15 residues. V gave up 2 bases and J gave up 0 bases, with 5 bases separating them.

The sequencing used CD8+ T cells sorted from blood, collected around week 46, from a patient treated with tofacitinib. This TCR came from a human donor with alopecia areata. The rearrangement joins TRBV10-3 to TRBJ1-6; D is unclear. This CDR3 is CAISEASSYNSPLHF. In DNA form, the CDR3 reads TGTGCCATCAGTGAGGCTAGCTCCTATAATTCACCCCTCCACTTT.